Reported below is one T cell receptor beta chain. The authors' processing: Estimated nucleated cell counts came from reference gene primer amplification. Only in-frame clones appear in the TCRdb table, and some are missing; sequencing was by immunoSEQ multiplex PCR. V, J and clone size reflect that table, while D and trimming were determined from the DNA. The table has more than 90,000 clones, 80% to 85% seen once. CDR3 length: 14 residues. The V gene end was trimmed by 4 bases and the J gene end by 7 bases; junction bases not matched to a gene: 5. The germline V gene has CDR1 MNHEY and CDR2 SVGAGI. This specimen belongs to a study of blood T cell repertoires in COVID-19. Study in general: PBMCs, B-cell-depleted T cells, or T cells were the source of the cDNA or gDNA that made up the material.

Sequencing was performed on peripheral blood. The chain is built from TRBV6-5 and TRBJ2-1; 9 bases map to TRBD1. The receptor comes from a man aged 60 to 75 with acute or convalescent COVID-19. CDR3 DNA: TGTGCCAGCAGTTTACAGGGGGCTGGAAATGAGCAGTTCTTC. Translating gives CASSLQGAGNEQFF.